Included here is one T cell receptor beta chain sequence, with context. These data originate in a study of blood T cell repertoires in COVID-19. The wider study: PBMCs, B-cell-depleted T cells, or T cells provided the cDNA or gDNA that made up the material.

V shed 4 bases, J shed 4 bases, and the junction held 11 bases outside the gene matches. CDR3 size: 16 residues. CDR1 MGHRA and CDR2 YSYEKL come from the germline V gene. Using immunoSEQ multiplex PCR, the repertoire was profiled, and TCRdb retains in-frame clones only, with some absent. The repertoire has fewer than 350,000 clones, under 95% of them found once; the top ten carry approximately 2.5%. The rearrangement links TRBV4-1 to TRBJ2-7, with 9 bases matching TRBD1. The sample comprised PBMCs or T cells enriched from blood (not recorded which). The receptor comes from a woman aged 40 to 55 with acute COVID-19. The CDR3 sequence: CASSLLAWTGAYEQYF. The CDR3 coding sequence is TGCGCCAGCAGCCTGCTGGCTTGGACAGGGGCATACGAGCAGTACTTC.